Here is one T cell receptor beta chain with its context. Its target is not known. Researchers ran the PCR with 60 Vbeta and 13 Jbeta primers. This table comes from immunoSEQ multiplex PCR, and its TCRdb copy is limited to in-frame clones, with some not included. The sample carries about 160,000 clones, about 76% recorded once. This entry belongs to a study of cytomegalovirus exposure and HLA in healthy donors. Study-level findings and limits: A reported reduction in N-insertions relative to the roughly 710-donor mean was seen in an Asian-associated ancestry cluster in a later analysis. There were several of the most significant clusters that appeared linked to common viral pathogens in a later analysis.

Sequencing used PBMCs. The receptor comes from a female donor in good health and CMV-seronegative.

CDR3 nucleotide sequence: TGTGCCAGCAGTACAGGGCCCGCGGGTGGCTACACCTTC. Amino acid sequence: CASSTGPAGGYTF. The chain carries TRBV2 and TRBJ1-2, with D tentatively TRBD1 (6 bases). This CDR3 region has 13 residues. V was trimmed by 5 bases and J by 7 bases, leaving 14 bases between them. Germline V CDR1 and CDR2: SNHLY, FYNNEI. The full variable domain, rest sourced from reference TRBV2 and TRBJ1-2, is EPEVTQTPSHQVTQMGQEVILRCVPISNHLYFYWYRQILGQKVEFLVSFYNNEISEKSEIFDDQFSVERPDGSNFTLKIRSTKLEDSAMYFCASSTGPAGGYTFGSGTRLTVV.